This TCR beta chain was obtained from a study of cytomegalovirus exposure and HLA in healthy donors. Study-level findings and limits: Later analysis associated a missense DCLRE1C variant with TCR beta V- and J-gene trimming.

The PCR contained 60 Vbeta and 13 Jbeta primers. Methods used by the authors: Later reanalysis found around 80 million unique TCR beta chains, around 9.9 million of them shared. Data came from immunoSEQ multiplex PCR; TCRdb stores just in-frame clones and leaves some out. That table supplies the V and J calls and clone size; D and trimming were determined from the DNA. The repertoire has 75,000 to 95,000 clones, about nine tenths of them found once; the top ten carry under 2.5%. For this clone: Its antigen is as yet unknown.

CDR1 is MNHNS, CDR2 SASEGT, per germline. There are 14 residues in the CDR3. V dropped 7 bases and J dropped 0 bases, with 10 bases sitting between them. Each of the donors was a healthy bone marrow donor. This chain links TRBV6-1 with TRBJ1-3, with unresolved D. The TCR comes from a man aged 18 to 29 in good health and CMV-seronegative. The sequenced sample consisted of PBMCs. CDR3 in DNA: TGTGCCAGCATACCCGAGAACTCTGGAAACACCATATATTTT. It specifies CASIPENSGNTIYF.